One sample yielded the 23 T cell receptor beta chains listed below, sequenced in a study of beta chain features in type 1 diabetes. The sequenced template was cDNA made from the entire isolated RNA. Method: immunoSEQ multiplex PCR; TCRdb's copy keeps in-frame clones and lacks some. The table lists about 350,000 clones, about 18% of them singletons. Sequenced material: naive CD4+ T cells from blood. The receptors originated from a woman younger than 30 in good health.

The CDR3 reads CASSLSAQVNTEAFF. CDR3 nucleotide sequence: TGCGCCAGCAGCTTGTCGGCGCAGGTGAACACTGAAGCTTTCTTT. V and J are TRBV5-1 and TRBJ1-1; D gene ambiguous. The CDR3 sequence is 15 residues long. Germline loops: CDR1 SGHRS, CDR2 YFSETQ. Trimming pared 1 base from V and 0 bases from J, leaving 10 bases between.

This clone was seen more than once but under ten times. This chain connects TRBV15 to TRBJ2-1; no clear D. The CDR3 totals 14 residues. The germline V gene encodes CDR1 LNHNV and CDR2 YYDKDF (reference sequence). V lost 1 base to trimming and J lost 8 bases, with 12 bases between them. DNA of the CDR3: TGTGCCACCAGCAGAGTATACCCAGGTGATGAGCAGTTCTTC. Its protein is CATSRVYPGDEQFF.

This chain connects TRBV2 to TRBJ2-6; D is unresolved. The CDR3 extends over 15 amino acids. V lost 3 bases to trimming and J lost 0 bases, with 6 bases between them. The V gene's germline CDR1 is SNHLY and CDR2 FYNNEI. The CDR3 sequence: CASSDESSGANVLTF. The CDR3 DNA is TGTGCCAGCAGTGACGAGAGCTCTGGGGCCAACGTCCTGACTTTC.

This clone has more than one count but fewer than ten. The chain is built from TRBV29-1 and TRBJ1-5, with 9 bases that match TRBD1. Germline-derived CDR1 and CDR2 are SQVTM and ANQGSEA. The CDR3 spans 13 residues. Trimming removed 6 bases from V and 4 bases from J; junction bases left unmatched: 4. The CDR3 coding sequence is TGCAGCGTGAGGACAGGGGAGAATCAGCCCCAGCATTTT. Translated: CSVRTGENQPQHF.

This clone has only a few counts. CDR3 coding DNA: TGTGCCAGCAGCTATACCGGGACAGGGGGCTCCCAGCCCCAGCATTTT. As protein: CASSYTGTGGSQPQHF. This chain links TRBV9 with TRBJ1-5; the match to TRBD1 covers 12 bases. J gave up 7 bases and V 4 bases, and 9 bases lay outside the gene matches. CDR1 is SGDLS, CDR2 YYNGEE, per germline. This CDR3 region has 16 residues.

The chain has TRBV4-3 and TRBJ1-2; D is perhaps TRBD1 (5 bases). Trimming removed 4 bases from V and 1 base from J, with 7 bases in between. This CDR3 comprises 13 residues. Germline-derived CDR1 and CDR2 are LGHNA and YSLEER. The CDR3 DNA is TGCGCCAGCAGCCGCCAGGGTAACTATGGCTACACCTTC. The encoded protein is CASSRQGNYGYTF.

This clone has just a few counts. This chain connects TRBV4-1 to TRBJ1-2; TRBD1 matches 8 bases. Germline V CDR1 and CDR2: MGHRA, YSYEKL. V lost 2 bases to trimming and J lost 6 bases; unmatched junction nucleotides: 8. This CDR3 has 15 amino acids. The CDR3 loop reads CASSQPGSRGHGYTF. As DNA, the CDR3 is TGCGCCAGCAGCCAACCGGGGAGCAGGGGGCATGGCTACACCTTC.

This clone has a handful of counts. This rearrangement joins TRBV7-2 to TRBJ1-2, with 7 bases aligning to TRBD1. The CDR3 is made up of 15 amino acids. CDR1 SGHTA and CDR2 FQGNSA come from the germline V gene. V lost 7 bases, J lost 0 bases, and 8 bases stayed unmatched. CDR3 loop: CASTLGTAANYGYTF. The CDR3 DNA reads TGTGCCAGCACCCTTGGGACAGCCGCTAACTATGGCTACACCTTC. The whole variable domain, filled in from reference TRBV7-2 and TRBJ1-2, reads GAGVSQSPSNKVTEKGKDVELRCDPISGHTALYWYRQSLGQGLEFLIYFQGNSAPDKSGLPSDRFSAERTGGSVSTLTIQRTQQEDSAVYLCASTLGTAANYGYTFGSGTRLTVV.

This clone was seen a handful of times. The rearrangement links TRBV7-9 to TRBJ2-1; no clear D. V shed 11 bases and J shed 9 bases, with 14 bases lying between them. Germline V CDR1 and CDR2: SEHNR, FQNEAQ (reference sequence). The CDR3 extends over 11 amino acids. DNA for the CDR3: TGTGCCGCGTCCTTAGATGGTGAGCAGTTCTTC. It encodes CAASLDGEQFF. The full variable domain, in which reference TRBV7-9 and TRBJ2-1 provide the parts outside the CDR3, is DTGVSQNPRHKITKRGQNVTFRCDPISEHNRLYWYRQTLGQGPEFLTYFQNEAQLEKSRLLSDRFSAERPKGSFSTLEIQRTEQGDSAMYLCAASLDGEQFFGPGTRLTVL.

J is TRBJ2-7 and V is TRBV7-2, with 8 nucleotides matching TRBD1. Germline V CDR1 and CDR2: SGHTA, FQGNSA. J lost 1 base, V lost 4 bases, and 3 bases had no gene match. This CDR3 is 14 amino acids long. The CDR3 region has the DNA TGTGCCAGCAGCTCCGGGACAGGTTCCTACGAGCAGTACTTC. Protein product: CASSSGTGSYEQYF.

About this clone itself: Other DNA sequences in the same sample also yield this CDR3. The chain combines TRBV2 with TRBJ2-5; weak D call: TRBD2 (5 bases). The CDR3 is 14 residues long. Germline lookup yields CDR1 SNHLY and CDR2 FYNNEI. V was shortened by 0 bases and J by 4 bases, with 9 bases between the two germline ends. DNA for the CDR3: TGTGCCAGCAGTGAAGCGCTTCGGGGAGAGACCCAGTACTTC. Translating it yields CASSEALRGETQYF. The whole variable domain, filled in from reference TRBV2 and TRBJ2-5, reads EPEVTQTPSHQVTQMGQEVILRCVPISNHLYFYWYRQILGQKVEFLVSFYNNEISEKSEIFDDQFSVERPDGSNFTLKIRSTKLEDSAMYFCASSEALRGETQYFGPGTRLLVL.

This clone was seen more than once but under ten times. The chain has TRBV2 and TRBJ2-1; D is unresolved. The CDR3 consists of 12 residues. Trimming left V 6 bases short and J 8 bases short, with 11 bases between. Germline V lookup: CDR1 SNHLY, CDR2 FYNNEI. The CDR3 region has the DNA TGTGCCAGCAGCCGTATACGCGATGAGCAGTTCTTC. Translation gives CASSRIRDEQFF.

The chain uses TRBV7-2 and TRBJ2-5; perhaps TRBD1 as D (6 bases). The CDR3 runs to 12 residues. Looked up from germline, CDR1 is SGHTA and CDR2 is FQGNSA. Trimming shortened V by 7 bases and J by 11 bases, and 17 bases separated the two germline ends. The CDR3 sequence: CASTTLSGEQYF. Written as DNA, the CDR3 is TGTGCCAGCACCACCCTTTCAGGGGAGCAGTACTTC.

This chain uses TRBV30 with TRBJ2-5; 8 nucleotides line up with TRBD1. Trimming cost V 3 bases and J 4 bases; bases outside gene matches: 7. The CDR3 spans 14 residues. Germline V CDR1 and CDR2: GTSNPN, SVGIG (reference sequence). The CDR3 here is CAWRGRGRRETQYF. CDR3 DNA: TGTGCCTGGAGAGGCAGGGGGCGCCGAGAGACCCAGTACTTC.

This clone has only a few counts. The chain employs TRBV6-6 and TRBJ2-5, with 11 bases fitting TRBD2. The V gene's germline CDR1 is MNHNY and CDR2 SVGAGI (reference sequence). The CDR3 runs to 16 residues. V lost 6 bases and J lost 1; bases outside the gene matches: 7. The CDR3 reads CASRPGTSGPQETQYF. The CDR3 bases are TGTGCCAGCAGACCCGGGACTAGCGGCCCCCAAGAGACCCAGTACTTC.

The rearrangement uses TRBV13 and TRBJ2-7; D is undetermined. This CDR3 has 14 amino acids. The germline V gene encodes CDR1 PRHDT and CDR2 FYEKMQ (reference sequence). Between the trimmed V and J ends, which lost 5 bases and 6 bases, there was a span of 17 bases. Here the CDR3 DNA reads TGTGCCAGCAGCCTACGGAGAAGGTCCGCCGAGCAGTACTTC. This gives the protein CASSLRRRSAEQYF.

The sample holds a few counts of this clone. The rearrangement uses TRBV30 and TRBJ2-7, with 8 bases aligning to TRBD2. Germline CDR1 reads GTSNPN; CDR2 reads SVGIG (reference sequence). CDR3 size: 14 residues. Trimming cost V 2 bases and J 5 bases; bases outside gene matches: 8. CDR3 coding DNA: TGTGCCTGGAGTATGAGCCCCGGGAGGGACGAGCAGTACTTC. Its protein is CAWSMSPGRDEQYF.

The rearrangement uses TRBV30 and TRBJ2-1; 7 bases map to TRBD1. The CDR3 loop spans 15 amino acids. CDR1 and CDR2 from the germline V gene are GTSNPN and SVGIG (reference sequence). The ends lost 3 bases at V and 0 bases at J; junction bases unmatched: 5. Here the CDR3 DNA reads TGTGCCTGGAGCCCGGGACAGAGCTCCTACAATGAGCAGTTCTTC. Translation gives CAWSPGQSSYNEQFF. Using reference TRBV30 and TRBJ2-1 for the parts outside the CDR3, the full variable domain is SQTIHQWPATLVQPVGSPLSLECTVEGTSNPNLYWYRQAAGRGLQLLFYSVGIGQISSEVPQNLSASRPQDRQFILSSKKLLLSDSGFYLCAWSPGQSSYNEQFFGPGTRLTVL.

This clone was found a few times. V is TRBV2 and J is TRBJ2-5; possibly TRBD2 for D (5 bases). The CDR3 is 13 residues long. Trimming pared 7 bases from V and 5 bases from J, leaving 14 bases between. CDR1 and CDR2 (germline): SNHLY, FYNNEI. The CDR3 spells CASIKRYKETQYF. CDR3 nucleotide sequence: TGTGCCAGCATAAAGCGGTACAAGGAGACCCAGTACTTC.

V gene TRBV27 combines with J gene TRBJ2-7; tentative D call: TRBD2 (5 bases). V was shortened by 4 bases and J by 7 bases, with 20 bases between the two germline ends. The CDR3 extends over 15 amino acids. Germline CDR1 MNHEY, CDR2 SMNVEV (reference sequence). The CDR3 DNA is TGTGCCAGCAGTTCCACGAGGGCGGAGGAGAAAGAGCAGTACTTC. It translates to CASSSTRAEEKEQYF.

V usage is TRBV9 and J usage is TRBJ2-2; TRBD2 agrees at 10 bases. Germline V CDR1 and CDR2: SGDLS, YYNGEE. J lost 3 bases, V lost 0 bases, and 8 bases had no gene match. The CDR3 is made up of 18 amino acids. This CDR3 is CASSVASGRALDTGELFF. Written as DNA, the CDR3 is TGTGCCAGCAGCGTAGCGAGCGGGAGGGCCTTGGACACCGGGGAGCTGTTTTTT. The full variable domain, rest sourced from reference TRBV9 and TRBJ2-2, is DSGVTQTPKHLITATGQRVTLRCSPRSGDLSVYWYQQSLDQGLQFLIQYYNGEERAKGNILERFSAQQFPDLHSELNLSSLELGDSALYFCASSVASGRALDTGELFFGEGSRLTVL.

This clone was seen only a few times. The chain joins TRBV30 to TRBJ2-7; 7 nucleotides match TRBD2. The CDR3 has 15 residues. CDR1 is GTSNPN, CDR2 SVGIG, per germline (reference sequence). The V and J ends lost 4 bases and 5 bases, in that order; junction bases with no gene match: 14. CDR3 in DNA: TGTGCCTGGACCGGGTACCCACGGGGGGATGACGAGCAGTACTTC. The encoded protein is CAWTGYPRGDDEQYF.

V gene TRBV4-1 combines with J gene TRBJ2-2; TRBD1 matches at 9 bases. The CDR3 extends over 16 amino acids. Germline CDR1 reads MGHRA; CDR2 reads YSYEKL. The junction had 7 bases not matched to a gene; V was cut back by 4 bases and J by 4 bases. CDR3 in amino acids: CASSLRTGGGTGELFF. For the CDR3, the DNA is TGCGCCAGCAGCCTCAGAACAGGGGGCGGCACCGGGGAGCTGTTTTTT.